What follows describes a single TCR beta chain. What it binds is unknown. ViraFEST used viral peptide pools to expand antigen-specific CD4+ T cells before sequencing. Culture proceeded for approximately 10 days, and CD4+ T cells were then isolated. Participants got two doses of BNT162b2 or mRNA-1273 vaccine. Assay used: immunoSEQ multiplex PCR; TCRdb lists only in-frame clones, some missing. The sample has 75,000 to 100,000 clones, under 85% seen once. This sample stems from a study of vaccination effects on CD4 cells after COVID-19. Across the study: Post-vaccine specimens arrived a median 72 days past the second dose.

Trimming removed 2 bases at V and 2 bases at J, with 12 bases between. The CDR3 covers 14 residues. CDR1 and CDR2 (germline): GTSNPN, SVGIG (reference sequence). The gene calls are TRBV30 and TRBJ2-5; the D gene is possibly TRBD1 (6 bases). The starting material was CD4+ T cells from PBMCs cultured with HCoV-OC43 spike peptides, obtained after COVID-19 vaccination. Subset reported: HCoV-OC43 spike overlapping peptide pool stimulation. This receptor was taken from a human donor who received a COVID-19 vaccine. Here the CDR3 reads CAWSRSGVQETQYF. CDR3 coding DNA: TGTGCCTGGAGTAGGTCAGGGGTTCAAGAGACCCAGTACTTC.